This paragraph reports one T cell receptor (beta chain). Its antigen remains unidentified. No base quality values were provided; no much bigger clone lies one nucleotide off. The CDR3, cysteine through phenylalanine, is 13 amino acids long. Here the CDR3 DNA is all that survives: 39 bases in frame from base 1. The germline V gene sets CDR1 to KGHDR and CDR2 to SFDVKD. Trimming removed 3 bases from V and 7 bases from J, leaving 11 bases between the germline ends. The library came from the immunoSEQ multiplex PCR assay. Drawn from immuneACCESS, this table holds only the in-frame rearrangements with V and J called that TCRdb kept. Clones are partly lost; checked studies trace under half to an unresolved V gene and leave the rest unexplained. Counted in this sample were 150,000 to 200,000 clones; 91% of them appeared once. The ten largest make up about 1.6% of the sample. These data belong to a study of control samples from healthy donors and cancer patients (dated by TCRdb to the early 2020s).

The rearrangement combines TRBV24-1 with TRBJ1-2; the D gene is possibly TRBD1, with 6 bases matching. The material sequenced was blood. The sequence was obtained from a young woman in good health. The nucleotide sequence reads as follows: TGTGCCACCAGTGATGGGGGGGGCGGTGGCTACACCTTC. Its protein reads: CATSDGGGGGYTF.